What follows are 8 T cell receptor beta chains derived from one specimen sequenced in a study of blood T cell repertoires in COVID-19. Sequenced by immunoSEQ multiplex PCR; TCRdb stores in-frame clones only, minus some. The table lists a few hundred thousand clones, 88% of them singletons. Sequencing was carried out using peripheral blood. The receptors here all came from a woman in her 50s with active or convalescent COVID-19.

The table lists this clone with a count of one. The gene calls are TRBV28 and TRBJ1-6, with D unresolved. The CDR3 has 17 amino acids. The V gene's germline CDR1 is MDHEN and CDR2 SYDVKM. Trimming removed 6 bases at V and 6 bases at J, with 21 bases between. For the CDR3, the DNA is TGTGCCAGCAGCCTTCGCACTACCTCGCTCAGTAATTCACCCCTCCACTTT. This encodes CASSLRTTSLSNSPLHF. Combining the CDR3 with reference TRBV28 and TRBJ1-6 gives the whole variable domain DVKVTQSSRYLVKRTGEKVFLECVQDMDHENMFWYRQDPGLGLRLIYFSYDVKMKEKGDIPEGYSVSREKKERFSLILESASTNQTSMYLCASSLRTTSLSNSPLHFGNGTRLTVT.

CDR3: CASSSRGGGYNEQFF. CDR3 DNA: TGCGCCAGCAGCTCCCGGGGCGGGGGATACAATGAGCAGTTCTTC. V usage is TRBV5-1 and J usage is TRBJ2-1; TRBD2 matches 7 bases. V lost 3 bases, J lost 4 bases, and 7 bases stayed unmatched. Germline loops: CDR1 SGHRS, CDR2 YFSETQ. This CDR3 has 15 residues.

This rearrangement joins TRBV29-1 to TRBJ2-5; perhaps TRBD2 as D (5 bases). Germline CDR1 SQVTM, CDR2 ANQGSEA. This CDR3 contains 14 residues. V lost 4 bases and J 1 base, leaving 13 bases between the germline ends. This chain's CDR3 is CSVVAAGIQETQYF. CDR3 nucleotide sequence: TGCAGCGTTGTGGCTGCCGGGATCCAAGAGACCCAGTACTTC.

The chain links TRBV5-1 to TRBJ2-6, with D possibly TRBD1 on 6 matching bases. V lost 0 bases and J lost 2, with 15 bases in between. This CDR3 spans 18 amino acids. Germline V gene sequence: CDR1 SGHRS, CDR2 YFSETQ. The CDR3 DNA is TGCGCCAGCAGCTTGGAAACCCTAACAGGGACTGGGGCCAACGTCCTGACTTTC. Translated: CASSLETLTGTGANVLTF.

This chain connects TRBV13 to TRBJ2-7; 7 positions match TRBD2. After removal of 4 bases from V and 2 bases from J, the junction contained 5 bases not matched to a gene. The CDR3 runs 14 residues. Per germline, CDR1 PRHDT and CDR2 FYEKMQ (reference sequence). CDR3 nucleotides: TGTGCCAGCAGCTCAAGACTAGCAGCCTACGAGCAGTACTTC. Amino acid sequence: CASSSRLAAYEQYF.

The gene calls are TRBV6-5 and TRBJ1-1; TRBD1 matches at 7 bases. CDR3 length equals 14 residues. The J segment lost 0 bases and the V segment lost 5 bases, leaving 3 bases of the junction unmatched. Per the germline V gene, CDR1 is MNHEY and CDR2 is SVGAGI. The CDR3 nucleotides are TGTGCCAGCAGTACGACAGGGATGAACACTGAAGCTTTCTTT. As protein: CASSTTGMNTEAFF.

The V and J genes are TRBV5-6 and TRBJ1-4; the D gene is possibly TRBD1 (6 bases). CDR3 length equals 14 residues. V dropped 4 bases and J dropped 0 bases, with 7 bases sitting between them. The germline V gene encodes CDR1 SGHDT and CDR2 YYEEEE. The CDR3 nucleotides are TGTGCCAGCAGCCCAGGGGCAACTAATGAAAAACTGTTTTTT. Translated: CASSPGATNEKLFF.

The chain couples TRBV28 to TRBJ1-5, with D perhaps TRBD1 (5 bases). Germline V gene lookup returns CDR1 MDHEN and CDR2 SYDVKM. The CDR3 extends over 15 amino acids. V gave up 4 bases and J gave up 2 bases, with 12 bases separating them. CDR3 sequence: CASSSGGRGNQPQHF. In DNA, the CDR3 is TGTGCCAGCAGTTCCGGGGGAAGGGGCAATCAGCCCCAGCATTTT.